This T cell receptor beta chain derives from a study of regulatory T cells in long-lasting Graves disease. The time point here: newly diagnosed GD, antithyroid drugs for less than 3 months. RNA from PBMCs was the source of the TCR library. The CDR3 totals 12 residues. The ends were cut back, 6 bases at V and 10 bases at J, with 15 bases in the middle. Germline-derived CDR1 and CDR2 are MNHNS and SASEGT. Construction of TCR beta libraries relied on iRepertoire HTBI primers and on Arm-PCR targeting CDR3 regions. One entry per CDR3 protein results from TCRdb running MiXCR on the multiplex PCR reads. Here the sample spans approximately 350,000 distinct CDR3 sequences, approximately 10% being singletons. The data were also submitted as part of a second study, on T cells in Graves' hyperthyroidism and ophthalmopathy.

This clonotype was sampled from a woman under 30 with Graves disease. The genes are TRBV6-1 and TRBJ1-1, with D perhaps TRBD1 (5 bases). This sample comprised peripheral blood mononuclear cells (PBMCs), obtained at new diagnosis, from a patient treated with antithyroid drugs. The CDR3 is CASSRLRVRAFF. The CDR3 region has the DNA TGTGCCAGCAGCCGTCTCAGGGTGCGAGCTTTCTTT.